This entry describes one T cell receptor (beta chain). Its antigen is not known. Via template switching, UMIs carrying a 6-nucleotide sample barcode were introduced. cDNA encoding TCRalpha and TCRbeta underwent two nested PCRs of approximately 16 and 10 cycles, each of which was followed by bead purification. TCRdb reprocessed the 5' RACE reads and stores each CDR3 protein as one record, lacking DNA. This sample carries about 99,000 distinct CDR3 sequences, with about 2% going to the ten biggest clones. This sample stems from a study of monozygotic twins with inflammatory bowel disease. Study-level points and caveats: Compared with healthy co-twins, IBD patients showed reduced TCRbeta repertoire diversity by inverse Simpson.

Staff drew a roughly 2.5 ml blood sample from each donor. The sample was blood. The sequence was obtained from a human donor with ulcerative colitis or Crohn's disease, or a healthy co-twin of an affected twin (not recorded which).

Here the CDR3 reads CASRSGTGGGETQYF. The rearrangement links TRBV21-1 to TRBJ2-5; the TRBD1 assignment by TCRdb is unverifiable without DNA. TRBV21-1 is a listed pseudogene. CDR3 size: 15 residues.